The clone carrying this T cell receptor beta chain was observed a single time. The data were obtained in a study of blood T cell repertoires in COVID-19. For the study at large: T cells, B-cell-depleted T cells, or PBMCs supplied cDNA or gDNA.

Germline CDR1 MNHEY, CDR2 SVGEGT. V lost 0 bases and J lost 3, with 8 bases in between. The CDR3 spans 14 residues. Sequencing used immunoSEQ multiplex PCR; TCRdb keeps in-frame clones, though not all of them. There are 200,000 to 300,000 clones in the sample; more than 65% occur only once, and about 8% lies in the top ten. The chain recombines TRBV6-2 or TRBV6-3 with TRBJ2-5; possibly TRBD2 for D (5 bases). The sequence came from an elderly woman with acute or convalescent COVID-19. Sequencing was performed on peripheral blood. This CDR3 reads CASSYSKLEETQYF. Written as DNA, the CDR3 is TGTGCCAGCAGTTACTCGAAACTAGAAGAGACCCAGTACTTC.